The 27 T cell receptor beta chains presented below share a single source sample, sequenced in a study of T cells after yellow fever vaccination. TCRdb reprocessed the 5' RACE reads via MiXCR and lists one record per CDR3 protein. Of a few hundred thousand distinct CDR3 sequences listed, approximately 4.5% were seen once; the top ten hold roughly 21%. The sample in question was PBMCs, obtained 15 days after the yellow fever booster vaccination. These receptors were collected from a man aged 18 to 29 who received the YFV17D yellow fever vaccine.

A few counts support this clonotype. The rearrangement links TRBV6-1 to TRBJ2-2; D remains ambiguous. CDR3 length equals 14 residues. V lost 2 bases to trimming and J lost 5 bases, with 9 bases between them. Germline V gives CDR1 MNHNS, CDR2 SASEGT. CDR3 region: CASSEHHATGELFF. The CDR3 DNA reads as TGTGCCAGCAGTGAACATCATGCAACCGGGGAGCTGTTTTTT.

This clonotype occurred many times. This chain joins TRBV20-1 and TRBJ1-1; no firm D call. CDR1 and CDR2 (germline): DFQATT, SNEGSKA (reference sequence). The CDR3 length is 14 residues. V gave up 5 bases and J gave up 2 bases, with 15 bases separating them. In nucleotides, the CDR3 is TGCAGTGCTGCCGCGGGATATGTAAACACTGAAGCTTTCTTT. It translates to CSAAAGYVNTEAFF.

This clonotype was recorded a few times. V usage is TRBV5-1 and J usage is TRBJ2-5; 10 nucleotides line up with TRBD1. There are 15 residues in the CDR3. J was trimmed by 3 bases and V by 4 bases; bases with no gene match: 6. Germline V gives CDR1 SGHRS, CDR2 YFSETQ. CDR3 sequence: CASSKGTGVKETQYF. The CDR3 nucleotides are TGCGCCAGCAGCAAGGGGACAGGGGTCAAAGAGACCCAGTACTTC.

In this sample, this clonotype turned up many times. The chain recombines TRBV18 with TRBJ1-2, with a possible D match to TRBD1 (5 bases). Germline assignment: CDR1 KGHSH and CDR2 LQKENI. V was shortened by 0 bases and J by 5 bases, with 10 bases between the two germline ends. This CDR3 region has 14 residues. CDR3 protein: CASSPPDRQYGYTF. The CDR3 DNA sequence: TGTGCCAGCTCACCACCAGACAGACAATATGGCTACACCTTC.

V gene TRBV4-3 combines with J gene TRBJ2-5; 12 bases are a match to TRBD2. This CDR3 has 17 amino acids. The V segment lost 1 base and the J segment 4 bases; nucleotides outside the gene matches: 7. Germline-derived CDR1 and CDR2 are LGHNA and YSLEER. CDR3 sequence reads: CASSQGRLAGEGETQYF. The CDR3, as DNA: TGCGCCAGCAGCCAAGGAAGACTAGCGGGGGAGGGAGAGACCCAGTACTTC.

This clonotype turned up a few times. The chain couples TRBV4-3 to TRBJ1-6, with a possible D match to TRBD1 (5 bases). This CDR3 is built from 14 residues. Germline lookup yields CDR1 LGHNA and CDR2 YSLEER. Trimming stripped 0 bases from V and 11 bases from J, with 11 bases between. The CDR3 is CASSQDWGRPPLHF. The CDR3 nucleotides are TGCGCCAGCAGCCAAGATTGGGGACGCCCACCCCTCCACTTT.

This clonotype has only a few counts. DNA of the CDR3: TGTGCCAGCAGCTCCGGGACTAGCGGGAGGGCAGATACGCAGTATTTT. Protein product: CASSSGTSGRADTQYF. This chain links TRBV5-4 with TRBJ2-3; 16 bases line up with TRBD2. Trimming took 3 bases from V and 4 from J; bases not matched to a gene: 2. The germline V gene has CDR1 SGHNT and CDR2 YYREEE (reference sequence). This CDR3 is built from 16 residues.

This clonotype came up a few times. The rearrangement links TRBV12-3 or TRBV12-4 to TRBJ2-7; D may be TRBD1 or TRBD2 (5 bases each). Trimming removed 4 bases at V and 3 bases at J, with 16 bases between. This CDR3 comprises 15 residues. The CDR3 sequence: CASSSGPMGLYEQYF. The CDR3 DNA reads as TGTGCCAGCAGTTCGGGGCCCATGGGCCTCTACGAGCAGTACTTC.

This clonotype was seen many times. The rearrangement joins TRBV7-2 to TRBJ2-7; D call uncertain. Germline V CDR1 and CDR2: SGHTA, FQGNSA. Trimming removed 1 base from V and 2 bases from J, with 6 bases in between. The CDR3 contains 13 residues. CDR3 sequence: CASSLGPPYEQYV. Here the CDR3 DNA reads TGTGCCAGCAGCTTAGGACCCCCCTACGAGCAGTACGTC.

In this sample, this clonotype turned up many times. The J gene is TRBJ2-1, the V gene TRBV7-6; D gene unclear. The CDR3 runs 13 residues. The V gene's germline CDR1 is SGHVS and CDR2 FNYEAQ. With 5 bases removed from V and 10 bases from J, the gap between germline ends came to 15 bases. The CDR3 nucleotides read TGTGCCAGCAGCCCCCCGAACGGTTACGAGCAGTTCTTC. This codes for CASSPPNGYEQFF.

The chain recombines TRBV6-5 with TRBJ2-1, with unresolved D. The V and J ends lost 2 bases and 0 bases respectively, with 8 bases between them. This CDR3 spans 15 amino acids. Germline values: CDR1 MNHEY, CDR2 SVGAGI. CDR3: CASSYTATSYNEQFF. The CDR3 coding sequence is TGTGCCAGCAGTTACACCGCTACCTCCTACAATGAGCAGTTCTTC.

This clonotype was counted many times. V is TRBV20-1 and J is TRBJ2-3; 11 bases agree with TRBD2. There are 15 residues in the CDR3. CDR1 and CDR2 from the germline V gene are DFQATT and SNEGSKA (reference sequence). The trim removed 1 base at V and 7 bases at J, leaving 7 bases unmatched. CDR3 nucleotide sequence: TGCAGTGCTAGAGGGTTCCTAGCGGGGGGCAATACGCAGTATTTT. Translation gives CSARGFLAGGNTQYF.

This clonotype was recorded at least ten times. This CDR3 reads CASSLASHGGQLNEKLFF. The CDR3 DNA sequence: TGCGCCAGCAGCTTGGCCAGTCACGGTGGACAGCTAAATGAAAAACTGTTTTTT. The rearrangement uses TRBV5-1 and TRBJ1-4; possibly TRBD1 for D (6 bases). The CDR3 runs 18 residues. The V end lost 0 bases, the J end lost 5 bases, and 20 bases lay between the germline ends. Germline values: CDR1 SGHRS, CDR2 YFSETQ.

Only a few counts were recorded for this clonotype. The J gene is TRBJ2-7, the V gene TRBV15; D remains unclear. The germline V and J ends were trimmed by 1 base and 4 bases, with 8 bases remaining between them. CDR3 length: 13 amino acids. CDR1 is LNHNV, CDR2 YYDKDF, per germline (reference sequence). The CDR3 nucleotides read TGTGCCACCAGCAGAGTCGAACAATACGAGCAGTACTTC. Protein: CATSRVEQYEQYF.

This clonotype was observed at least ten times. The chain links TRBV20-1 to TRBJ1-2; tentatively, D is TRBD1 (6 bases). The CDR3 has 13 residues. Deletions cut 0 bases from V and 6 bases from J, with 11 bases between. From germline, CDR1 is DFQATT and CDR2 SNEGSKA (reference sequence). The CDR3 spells CSARDPRGNGYTF. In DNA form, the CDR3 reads TGCAGTGCTAGAGATCCGAGGGGGAATGGCTACACCTTC.

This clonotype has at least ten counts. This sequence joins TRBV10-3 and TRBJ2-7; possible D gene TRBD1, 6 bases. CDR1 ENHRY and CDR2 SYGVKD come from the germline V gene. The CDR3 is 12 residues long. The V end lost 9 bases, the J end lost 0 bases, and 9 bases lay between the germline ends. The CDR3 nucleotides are TGTGCCATAGGACAGAGCTCCTACGAGCAGTACTTC. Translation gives CAIGQSSYEQYF.

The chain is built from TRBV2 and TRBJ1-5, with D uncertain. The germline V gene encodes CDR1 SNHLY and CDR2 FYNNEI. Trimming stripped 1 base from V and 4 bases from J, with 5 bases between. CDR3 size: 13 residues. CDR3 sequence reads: CASSEEGNQPQHF. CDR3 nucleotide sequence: TGTGCCAGCAGTGAAGAAGGGAATCAGCCCCAGCATTTT.

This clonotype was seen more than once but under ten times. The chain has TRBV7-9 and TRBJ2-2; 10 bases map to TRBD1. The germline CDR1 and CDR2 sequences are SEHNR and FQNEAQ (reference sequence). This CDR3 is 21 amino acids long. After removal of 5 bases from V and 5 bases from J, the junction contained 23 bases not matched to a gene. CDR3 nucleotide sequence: TGTGCCAGCAGCGTGACGAACCGAGACAGGGGGCGAGTTGGGTCGACCGGGGAGCTGTTTTTT. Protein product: CASSVTNRDRGRVGSTGELFF.

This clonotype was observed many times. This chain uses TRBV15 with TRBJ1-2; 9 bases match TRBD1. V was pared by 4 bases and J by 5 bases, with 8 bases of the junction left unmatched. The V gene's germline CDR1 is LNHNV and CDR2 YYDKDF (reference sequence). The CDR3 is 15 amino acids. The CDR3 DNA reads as TGTGCCACCAGCATGGACAGGGGCATTTCGTATGGCTACACCTTC. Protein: CATSMDRGISYGYTF.

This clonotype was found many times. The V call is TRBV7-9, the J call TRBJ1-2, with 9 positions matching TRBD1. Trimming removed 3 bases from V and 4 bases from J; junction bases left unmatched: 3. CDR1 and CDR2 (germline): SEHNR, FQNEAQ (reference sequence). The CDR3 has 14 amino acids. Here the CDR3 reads CASSLGDRVYGYTF. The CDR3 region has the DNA TGTGCCAGCAGCTTGGGGGACAGGGTCTATGGCTACACCTTC.

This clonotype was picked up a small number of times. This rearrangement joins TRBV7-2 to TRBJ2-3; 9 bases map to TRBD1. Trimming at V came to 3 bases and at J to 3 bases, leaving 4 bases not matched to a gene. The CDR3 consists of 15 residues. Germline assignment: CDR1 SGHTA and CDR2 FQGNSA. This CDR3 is CASSLGTGLTDTQYF. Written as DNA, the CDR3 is TGTGCCAGCAGCTTGGGGACAGGGCTAACAGATACGCAGTATTTT.

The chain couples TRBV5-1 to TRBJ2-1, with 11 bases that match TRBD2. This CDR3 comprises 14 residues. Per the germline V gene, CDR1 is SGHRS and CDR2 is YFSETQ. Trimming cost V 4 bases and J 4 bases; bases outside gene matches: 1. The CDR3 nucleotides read TGCGCCAGCAGCGCTAGCGGGGGGTACAATGAGCAGTTCTTC. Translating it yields CASSASGGYNEQFF.

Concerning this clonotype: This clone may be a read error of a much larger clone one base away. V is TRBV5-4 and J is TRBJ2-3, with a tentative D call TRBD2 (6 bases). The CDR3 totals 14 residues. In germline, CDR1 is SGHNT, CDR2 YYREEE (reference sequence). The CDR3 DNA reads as TGTGCCAGCACTTCCCGGGGGAGCACAGATACGCTGTATTTT. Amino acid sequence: CASTSRGSTDTLYF.

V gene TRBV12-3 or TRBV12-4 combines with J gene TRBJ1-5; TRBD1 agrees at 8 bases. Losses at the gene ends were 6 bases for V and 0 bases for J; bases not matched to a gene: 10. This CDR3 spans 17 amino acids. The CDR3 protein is CASSLGQGYNSNQPQHF. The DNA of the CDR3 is TGTGCCAGCAGCCTTGGACAGGGATATAATAGCAATCAGCCCCAGCATTTT.

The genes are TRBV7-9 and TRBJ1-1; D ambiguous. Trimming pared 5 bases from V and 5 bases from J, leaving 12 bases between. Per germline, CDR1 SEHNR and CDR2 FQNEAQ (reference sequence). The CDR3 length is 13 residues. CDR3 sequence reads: CASSPVRRTEAFF. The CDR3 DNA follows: TGTGCCAGCAGCCCAGTTAGGCGGACTGAAGCTTTCTTT.

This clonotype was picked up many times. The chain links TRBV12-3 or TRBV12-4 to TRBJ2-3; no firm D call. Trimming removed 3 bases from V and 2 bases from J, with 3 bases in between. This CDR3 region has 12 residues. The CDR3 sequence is CASSFFTDTQYF. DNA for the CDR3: TGTGCCAGCAGTTTTTTCACAGATACGCAGTATTTT.

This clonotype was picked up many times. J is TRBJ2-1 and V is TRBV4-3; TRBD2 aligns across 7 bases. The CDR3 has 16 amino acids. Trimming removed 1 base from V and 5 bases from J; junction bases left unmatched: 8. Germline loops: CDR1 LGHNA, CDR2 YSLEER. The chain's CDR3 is CASSQGGAAGDNEQFF. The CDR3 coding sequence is TGCGCCAGCAGCCAAGGTGGGGCGGCGGGGGACAATGAGCAGTTCTTC.